The sequence of this T cell receptor (beta chain) was determined in a study of blood T cell repertoires in COVID-19. Study overall: COVID-19 samples collected from the United States, Italy and Spain covered acute and convalescent phases. Sample material is recorded as cDNA or gDNA derived from T cells, B-cell-depleted T cells, or PBMCs.

The CDR3 totals 13 residues. The germline V gene encodes CDR1 KGHSH and CDR2 LQKENI. V gave up 6 bases and J gave up 3 bases, with 11 bases separating them. The assay was immunoSEQ multiplex PCR, and TCRdb's table has in-frame clones only and misses some. The sample consists of 250,000 to 350,000 clones, almost 90% of them appearing once. The source of this sequence is a woman aged 25 to 39 with COVID-19, enrolled during active disease. The gene calls are TRBV18 and TRBJ1-1, with D tentatively TRBD1 (5 bases). The sequenced sample consisted of peripheral blood. CDR3 in amino acids: CASSATGHTEAFF. DNA for the CDR3: TGTGCCAGCTCGGCTACAGGCCACACTGAAGCTTTCTTT.